The 21 T cell receptor beta chains presented below share a single source sample, sequenced in a study of blood T cell repertoires in COVID-19. TCRdb's table, derived via immunoSEQ multiplex PCR, lists solely in-frame clones and lacks some. The sample holds about 280,000 clones, roughly 90% seen once. The sequenced material came from peripheral blood. These receptors were collected from a woman in her 30s with COVID-19, enrolled during active disease.

The CDR3: CASSSGGLNYGYTF. CDR3 DNA sequence: TGTGCCAGCAGCTCAGGGGGCCTCAACTATGGCTACACCTTC. V and J are TRBV5-4 and TRBJ1-2, with TRBD1 identical over 8 bases. V was clipped by 3 bases and J by 2 bases; unmatched bases: 3. The CDR3 runs to 14 residues. Germline-derived CDR1 and CDR2 are SGHNT and YYREEE (reference sequence).

The CDR3 coding sequence is TGCAGCGTTGGCAGGGGCCTTAGCACAGATACGCAGTATTTT. Translation: CSVGRGLSTDTQYF. The chain combines TRBV29-1 with TRBJ2-3, with a tentative D call TRBD1 (6 bases). V was trimmed by 4 bases and J by 0 bases, leaving 11 bases between them. Germline assignment: CDR1 SQVTM and CDR2 ANQGSEA. The CDR3 covers 14 residues.

The V and J genes are TRBV30 and TRBJ1-5; D gene ambiguous. Trimming stripped 0 bases from V and 11 bases from J, with 8 bases between. The CDR3 sequence is 11 residues long. Looked up from germline, CDR1 is GTSNPN and CDR2 is SVGIG (reference sequence). The CDR3 sequence is CAWSVTGTQHF. The CDR3, as DNA: TGTGCCTGGAGTGTAACCGGGACCCAGCATTTT.

V and J are TRBV5-1 and TRBJ2-2, with 10 bases lining up with TRBD1. Looked up from germline, CDR1 is SGHRS and CDR2 is YFSETQ. CDR3 size: 15 residues. With 5 bases clipped from V and 1 base from J, the junction kept 2 bases outside the gene matches. CDR3 in DNA: TGCGCCAGCAGATGGACAGGGGGGAACACCGGGGAGCTGTTTTTT. Translated, it gives CASRWTGGNTGELFF.

CDR3 protein: CAISGRDRGDEQYF. In nucleotides, the CDR3 is TGTGCCATCAGTGGCCGGGACAGGGGCGACGAGCAGTACTTC. The chain is built from TRBV10-3 and TRBJ2-7, with 10 bases lining up with TRBD1. The germline V gene encodes CDR1 ENHRY and CDR2 SYGVKD. The CDR3 has 14 residues. V lost 4 bases and J lost 5; bases outside the gene matches: 5.

The chain has TRBV9 and TRBJ1-1, with unresolved D. The CDR3 totals 14 residues. Germline assignment: CDR1 SGDLS and CDR2 YYNGEE. V lost 0 bases and J 6 bases, leaving 12 bases between the germline ends. The CDR3 protein is CASSVAHMGAEAFF. The CDR3 DNA sequence: TGTGCCAGCAGCGTAGCCCACATGGGCGCTGAAGCTTTCTTT.

The V gene is TRBV5-1, the J gene TRBJ2-3, with 7 positions matching TRBD1. The V and J ends lost 4 bases and 5 bases, in that order; junction bases with no gene match: 10. There are 15 residues in the CDR3. In germline, CDR1 is SGHRS, CDR2 YFSETQ. The CDR3 region is CASSVQGFNGDTQYF. Here the CDR3 DNA reads TGCGCCAGCAGCGTACAGGGGTTTAATGGAGATACGCAGTATTTT.

This sequence joins TRBV9 and TRBJ2-2; perhaps TRBD2 as D (5 bases). This CDR3 contains 16 residues. V lost 0 bases and J lost 1, with 10 bases in between. Germline V gives CDR1 SGDLS, CDR2 YYNGEE. The CDR3 loop is CASSVDRGLNTGELFF. The DNA for the CDR3 is TGTGCCAGCAGCGTAGATCGGGGTCTGAACACCGGGGAGCTGTTTTTT.

The V call is TRBV3-1 (or the pseudogene TRBV3-2), the J call TRBJ2-7; 7 bases are a match to TRBD1. CDR1 LGHDT and CDR2 YNNKEL come from the germline V gene (reference sequence). The CDR3 length is 12 residues. The J segment lost 4 bases and the V segment lost 5 bases, leaving 2 bases of the junction unmatched. The CDR3, as DNA: TGTGCCAGCAGCGACAGGGCGTACGAGCAGTACTTC. This translates into CASSDRAYEQYF.

The chain combines TRBV6-2 or TRBV6-3 with TRBJ1-3; possible D gene TRBD1, 6 bases. The length of the CDR3 is 14 residues. Germline-derived CDR1 and CDR2 are MNHEY and SVGEGT. The V end was cut by 5 bases, the J end by 4 bases, with 12 bases between. The CDR3 coding sequence is TGTGCCAGCAGTCTCCAGGGGACCGGAAACACCATATATTTT. Protein: CASSLQGTGNTIYF.

The count of this clone is one. The V and J genes are TRBV19 and TRBJ1-5; TRBD1 matches at 7 bases. V shed 6 bases and J 1 base; nucleotides not matched to a gene: 3. CDR1 and CDR2 from the germline V gene are LNHDA and SQIVND (reference sequence). The CDR3 contains 14 residues. The CDR3 DNA reads as TGTGCCAGTAGATGGGGACAGAGCAATCAGCCCCAGCATTTT. This translates into CASRWGQSNQPQHF.

The V call is TRBV20-1, the J call TRBJ1-2; D not resolved. The CDR3 has 13 residues. Germline V lookup: CDR1 DFQATT, CDR2 SNEGSKA (reference sequence). Trimming cost V 3 bases and J 0 bases, with 8 bases left between them. CDR3 sequence (DNA): TGCAGTGCTAGTCTGGGAGCTAACTATGGCTACACCTTC. It encodes CSASLGANYGYTF.

The chain has TRBV6-5 and TRBJ2-5; 7 nucleotides agree with TRBD1. This CDR3 has 13 residues. Germline lookup yields CDR1 MNHEY and CDR2 SVGAGI. Trimming took 5 bases from V and 5 from J; bases not matched to a gene: 5. The DNA of the CDR3 is TGTGCCAGCAGTATCCACAGGGGTGAGACCCAGTACTTC. Amino acids: CASSIHRGETQYF.

The V and J genes are TRBV30 and TRBJ1-1; unclear D gene. Trimming removed 2 bases at V and 5 bases at J, with 12 bases between. Germline CDR1 and CDR2: GTSNPN and SVGIG (reference sequence). CDR3 length: 13 amino acids. CDR3 nucleotide sequence: TGTGCCTGGAGTTTCGGAGGTGGTACTGAAGCTTTCTTT. It yields the protein CAWSFGGGTEAFF.

The chain has TRBV5-6 and TRBJ1-1, with no clear D. The CDR3 contains 14 residues. V was cut by 2 bases and J by 4 bases, with 12 bases left in between. Germline V CDR1 and CDR2: SGHDT, YYEEEE. The CDR3, as DNA: TGTGCCAGCAGCTTACCCGCGGAGGGCACTGAAGCTTTCTTT. Its protein is CASSLPAEGTEAFF.

The V gene is TRBV21-1, the J gene TRBJ2-4; the table names TRBD2, a call not compared with the DNA. TRBV21-1 is recorded as a pseudogene. This CDR3 region has 15 residues. This CDR3 is CASIMNPVAKNIQYF. The CDR3 DNA follows: TGTGCCAGCATCATGAATCCGGTAGCCAAAAACATTCAGTACTTC.

The rearrangement joins TRBV11-2 to TRBJ2-7; weak D call: TRBD2 (6 bases). V lost 5 bases and J lost 2, with 19 bases in between. Germline values: CDR1 SGHAT, CDR2 FQNNGV. The CDR3 length is 16 residues. CDR3 loop: CASSPISRDSPYEQYF. CDR3 DNA sequence: TGTGCCAGCAGCCCCATTTCCCGGGACTCCCCCTACGAGCAGTACTTC.

The CDR3 reads CASSLGQGGYEQYF. In DNA form, the CDR3 reads TGCGCCAGCAGCTTGGGGCAGGGGGGCTACGAGCAGTACTTC. The chain uses TRBV5-1 and TRBJ2-7; the D gene is possibly TRBD1 (7 bases). The germline CDR1 and CDR2 sequences are SGHRS and YFSETQ. The V end was cut by 0 bases, the J end by 3 bases, with 10 bases between. CDR3 length equals 14 residues.

This chain joins TRBV28 and TRBJ2-5; 8 bases line up with TRBD1. Trimming removed 6 bases from V and 1 base from J; junction bases left unmatched: 4. The length of the CDR3 is 14 residues. CDR1 is MDHEN and CDR2 is SYDVKM in the germline V gene. The CDR3 DNA follows: TGTGCCAGCAGCTGGGGGACAGGCCAAGAGACCCAGTACTTC. As protein: CASSWGTGQETQYF.

The chain employs TRBV15 and TRBJ2-3; tentative D call: TRBD2 (6 bases). The CDR3 loop spans 15 amino acids. Germline lookup yields CDR1 LNHNV and CDR2 YYDKDF (reference sequence). Trimming shortened V by 5 bases and J by 2 bases, and 14 bases separated the two germline ends. DNA of the CDR3: TGTGCCACCAGCCCGACCAGCGGGTACACAGATACGCAGTATTTT. This codes for CATSPTSGYTDTQYF. Full variable domain (outside the CDR3, taken from reference TRBV15 and TRBJ2-3): DAMVIQNPRYQVTQFGKPVTLSCSQTLNHNVMYWYQQKSSQAPKLLFHYYDKDFNNEADTPDNFQSRRPNTSFCFLDIRSPGLGDTAMYLCATSPTSGYTDTQYFGPGTRLTVL.

The chain employs TRBV30 and TRBJ2-1; 12 positions agree with TRBD2. The CDR3 loop spans 15 amino acids. With 5 bases clipped from V and 4 bases from J, the junction kept 6 bases outside the gene matches. From germline, CDR1 is GTSNPN and CDR2 SVGIG (reference sequence). As DNA, the CDR3 is TGTGCCTGGTCGTCTAGCGGGAGGGGATACAATGAGCAGTTCTTC. It is translated as CAWSSSGRGYNEQFF.